The 30 T cell receptor beta chains presented below share a single source sample, sequenced in a study of molecular identifiers for immune sequencing clone quantification. TCRdb used MiXCR to reprocess the PCR reads, holding one entry per CDR3 protein. The sample holds approximately 630,000 distinct CDR3 sequences; around 25% are singletons and the top ten take 0.75% to 0.8%. The sequencing input was naive CD8+ T cells from blood, with Jurkat cell RNA spiked in. Subset defined: FACS-sorted CD8+CD4-CCR7+CD45RA+ naive T cells. The receptors here all came from a human donor in good health. Some libraries in this study had Jurkat cell RNA spiked in.

The V and J genes are TRBV5-6 and TRBJ2-1; 11 positions match TRBD2. V lost 7 bases, J lost 3 bases, and 9 bases stayed unmatched. The CDR3 totals 16 residues. Germline CDR1 SGHDT, CDR2 YYEEEE. The CDR3 DNA reads as TGTGCCAGCTGGTGGGCTAGCGGGGGGAGCTACAATGAGCAGTTCTTC. As protein: CASWWASGGSYNEQFF.

This clonotype was seen at least ten times. The chain has TRBV20-1 and TRBJ2-3; the match to TRBD2 covers 11 bases. V shed 1 base, J shed 4 bases, and the junction held 7 bases outside the gene matches. CDR3 length equals 16 residues. Germline V gene lookup returns CDR1 DFQATT and CDR2 SNEGSKA (reference sequence). CDR3 in DNA: TGCAGTGCTAGAGGGTCCCCTAGCGGGGGGCCAGATACGCAGTATTTT. This sequence encodes CSARGSPSGGPDTQYF.

This clonotype occurred many times. The chain is built from TRBV3-1 and TRBJ1-1, with D possibly being TRBD1 (5 bases). Between the trimmed V and J ends, which lost 4 bases and 6 bases, there was a span of 9 bases. The CDR3 is made up of 12 amino acids. Per germline, CDR1 LGHDT and CDR2 YNNKEL (reference sequence). Here the CDR3 DNA reads TGTGCCAGCAGCCCAGGGATAGCTGAAGCTTTCTTT. Translation: CASSPGIAEAFF.

In the case of this clonotype: In this CDR3 the conserved last residue, phenylalanine or tryptophan, is missing, so a read error is likely. The chain has TRBV5-1 and TRBJ2-3; D is uncertain. Germline values: CDR1 SGHRS, CDR2 YFSETQ. CDR3 length: 13 amino acids. Trimming shortened V by 1 base and J by 3 bases, and 6 bases separated the two germline ends. Here the CDR3 DNA reads TGCGCCAGCAGCTTGAAGGGAACAGATACGCAGTATTCT. Translation gives CASSLKGTDTQYS.

As concerns this clonotype: The junction departs from germline at one end; a sequencing error may be responsible. The rearrangement links TRBV3-1 to TRBJ2-7; no firm D call. CDR1 is LGHDT and CDR2 is YNNKEL in the germline V gene (reference sequence). This CDR3 contains 15 residues. The DNA of the CDR3 is TGTGCCAGCAGCCCATTTGTTGGCTACAACTACGAGCAGTGCTTC. It translates to CASSPFVGYNYEQCF.

This clonotype appeared many times. V gene TRBV20-1 combines with J gene TRBJ2-7, with 9 bases fitting TRBD2. This CDR3 contains 14 residues. V shed 2 bases, J shed 4 bases, and the junction held 6 bases outside the gene matches. Germline CDR1 and CDR2: DFQATT and SNEGSKA (reference sequence). The DNA for the CDR3 is TGCAGTGCTAGATCCAAGACTAGCGGATACGAGCAGTACTTC. It translates to CSARSKTSGYEQYF.

This sequence joins TRBV4-3 and TRBJ1-2, with TRBD1 matching 7 bases. V was clipped by 0 bases and J by 4 bases; unmatched bases: 5. The germline gives CDR1 LGHNA, CDR2 YSLEER. The CDR3 spans 15 residues. CDR3 in amino acids: CASSQEVPGGYGYTF. CDR3 bases: TGCGCCAGCAGCCAAGAGGTCCCAGGGGGCTATGGCTACACCTTC.

A note on this clonotype: This clone may be a read error of a much larger clone one base away. This rearrangement joins TRBV6-2 or TRBV6-3 to TRBJ2-6, with D perhaps matching TRBD1 (5 bases). CDR1 and CDR2 (germline): MNHEY, SVGEGT. This CDR3 has 17 amino acids. CDR3 DNA sequence: TGTGCCAGCAGTTACTGGGCAGAAAACTCTGGGGCCAACGTCCTGCCTTTC. Translating it yields CASSYWAENSGANVLPF.

In its sample, this clonotype was seen many times. This chain uses TRBV18 with TRBJ2-6, with D possibly matching TRBD1 (6 bases). CDR3 length equals 17 residues. V shed 6 bases and J shed 0 bases, with 15 bases lying between them. CDR1 KGHSH and CDR2 LQKENI come from the germline V gene. The CDR3 is CASSPNRAPSGANVLTF. CDR3 DNA: TGTGCCAGCTCCCCCAACAGGGCCCCCTCTGGGGCCAACGTCCTGACTTTC.

This clonotype was seen only a few times. This chain joins TRBV4-1 and TRBJ1-1; D gene ambiguous. There are 14 residues in the CDR3. Germline-derived CDR1 and CDR2 are MGHRA and YSYEKL. The V end lost 6 bases, the J end lost 4 bases, and 15 bases lay between the germline ends. The CDR3 spells CASRTSLGGTEAFF. DNA of the CDR3: TGCGCCAGCAGGACATCGTTAGGAGGCACTGAAGCTTTCTTT.

This clonotype was detected a few times. V gene TRBV12-3 or TRBV12-4 combines with J gene TRBJ1-1; D uncertain. The CDR3 sequence is 13 residues long. Trimming cost V 8 bases and J 4 bases, with 14 bases left between them. CDR3 bases: TGTGCCAGCCAAAGAGGACCGGGCACTGAAGCTTTCTTT. It encodes CASQRGPGTEAFF.

A note on this clonotype: The CDR3 does not close with the conserved phenylalanine or tryptophan, likely indicating a read error. The chain employs TRBV19 and TRBJ1-5, with D maybe TRBD1 (6 bases). Germline V CDR1 and CDR2: LNHDA, SQIVND (reference sequence). V dropped 4 bases and J dropped 2 bases, with 12 bases sitting between them. This CDR3 is 15 amino acids long. CDR3 sequence: CASSTGTRGNQPQHL. DNA of the CDR3: TGTGCCAGTAGTACGGGGACAAGGGGCAATCAGCCCCAGCATCTT.

The chain is built from TRBV6-6 and TRBJ2-5, with TRBD2 matching over 10 bases. Germline-derived CDR1 and CDR2 are MNHNY and SVGAGI (reference sequence). The junction had 11 bases not matched to a gene; V was cut back by 4 bases and J by 3 bases. The length of the CDR3 is 17 residues. The CDR3 DNA reads as TGTGCCAGCAGTTTTCCCTTGAGCGGGGGGGCTAAAGAGACCCAGTACTTC. Protein: CASSFPLSGGAKETQYF.

The V and J genes are TRBV27 and TRBJ2-7; TRBD2 agrees at 11 bases. The V gene end was trimmed by 5 bases and the J gene end by 2 bases; junction bases not matched to a gene: 5. Germline lookup yields CDR1 MNHEY and CDR2 SMNVEV (reference sequence). This CDR3 is 15 amino acids long. In DNA, the CDR3 is TGTGCCAGCAGTCGGACTAGCGGGCTACCCTACGAGCAGTACTTC. Its protein product is CASSRTSGLPYEQYF.

This CDR3 reads CASSIRTGEQYF. The CDR3 DNA is TGTGCCAGTAGTATACGGACAGGCGAGCAGTACTTC. The chain has TRBV19 and TRBJ2-7; the match to TRBD1 covers 7 bases. V dropped 2 bases and J dropped 6; count of bases not matched to a gene: 1. Germline CDR1 reads LNHDA; CDR2 reads SQIVND (reference sequence). This CDR3 spans 12 amino acids.

Remarks on this clonotype: The CDR3 end shows no conserved phenylalanine or tryptophan, and so a read error is likely. J is TRBJ2-5 and V is TRBV4-3, with no clear D. CDR3 length equals 17 residues. V was clipped by 2 bases and J by 1 base, with 17 bases between them. Germline CDR1 LGHNA, CDR2 YSLEER. The CDR3 here is CASSQNLRQFPQETQYL. CDR3 nucleotide sequence: TGCGCCAGCAGCCAAAATCTCCGGCAGTTCCCCCAAGAGACCCAGTACCTC.

This clonotype was detected only a few times. The chain carries TRBV6-1 and TRBJ2-1; TRBD1 matches 7 bases. The CDR3 runs 14 residues. The V and J ends lost 6 bases and 0 bases, in that order; junction bases with no gene match: 2. Germline assignment: CDR1 MNHNS and CDR2 SASEGT. Here the CDR3 reads CASRDRSSYNEQFF. The CDR3 DNA reads TGTGCCAGCAGGGACAGGTCCTCCTACAATGAGCAGTTCTTC.

This clonotype appeared a few times. Written as DNA, the CDR3 is TGTGCCAGCAGCCCGGATTCCCGAGAGGGGAGGGCCGTAAACTATGGCTACACCTTC. It translates to CASSPDSREGRAVNYGYTF. This chain links TRBV7-2 with TRBJ1-2; TRBD1 is a possible D gene (5 bases). Germline-derived CDR1 and CDR2 are SGHTA and FQGNSA. The CDR3 has 19 amino acids. V lost 5 bases to trimming and J lost 2 bases, with 27 bases between them.

The V and J genes are TRBV12-3 or TRBV12-4 and TRBJ2-1; 7 bases fit TRBD2. The CDR3 is 11 residues long. V was pared by 11 bases and J by 6 bases, with 4 bases of the junction left unmatched. The CDR3 reads CAGGGGNEQFF. The CDR3 DNA reads as TGTGCCGGGGGGGGAGGCAATGAGCAGTTCTTC.

The table lists this clonotype with a count of one. Because it lacks the conserved phenylalanine or tryptophan at the end, this CDR3 is likely a read error. The chain has TRBV13 and TRBJ1-1, with 8 nucleotides matching TRBD1. V lost 5 bases and J lost 1; bases outside the gene matches: 6. Germline V gives CDR1 PRHDT, CDR2 FYEKMQ (reference sequence). The CDR3 totals 15 residues. DNA for the CDR3: TGTGCCAGCAGCCCTCGGACAGGGAGGAACACTGAAGCTTTCTCT. As protein: CASSPRTGRNTEAFS.

V is TRBV11-2 and J is TRBJ2-2, with D possibly TRBD2 on 6 matching bases. Trimming took off 1 base at V and 4 bases at J, with 13 bases between the two ends. This CDR3 contains 16 residues. CDR1 and CDR2 from the germline V gene are SGHAT and FQNNGV. In nucleotides, the CDR3 is TGTGCCAGCAGCTTAGGTAGCGGAGAAGCCACCGGGGAGCTGTTTTTT. It yields the protein CASSLGSGEATGELFF.

This clonotype was observed a handful of times. The rearrangement joins TRBV2 to TRBJ1-1; 11 bases match TRBD1. Germline loops: CDR1 SNHLY, CDR2 FYNNEI. V trimming: 6 bases; J trimming: 7 bases; junction bases outside the gene matches: 7. The CDR3 has 14 amino acids. Here the CDR3 reads CASRSGQGEREAFF. The DNA of the CDR3 is TGTGCCAGCAGATCGGGACAGGGGGAACGTGAAGCTTTCTTT.

Only a few counts were recorded for this clonotype. The chain uses TRBV7-9 and TRBJ2-7, with D unresolved. There are 13 residues in the CDR3. Per the germline V gene, CDR1 is SEHNR and CDR2 is FQNEAQ (reference sequence). Trimming took off 1 base at V and 5 bases at J, with 9 bases between the two ends. The CDR3 sequence: CASSLDMVNEQYF. As DNA, the CDR3 is TGTGCCAGCAGCTTAGATATGGTGAACGAGCAGTACTTC.

This clonotype turned up a few times. A much larger clone differs by one base, so this may be a read error. CDR3 in amino acids: CASSLPPAGAQETQYF. In DNA, the CDR3 is TGTGCCAGCAGCTTACCCCCAGCCGGGGCCCAAGAGACCCAGTACTTC. The genes are TRBV7-9 and TRBJ2-5, with D perhaps TRBD1 or TRBD2 (5 bases each). CDR1 and CDR2 (germline): SEHNR, FQNEAQ (reference sequence). The CDR3 totals 16 residues. Between the trimmed V and J ends, which lost 2 bases and 1 base, there was a span of 14 bases.

The chain links TRBV4-1 to TRBJ1-2; the D gene is possibly TRBD1 (5 bases). V was shortened by 4 bases and J by 2 bases, with 11 bases between the two germline ends. From germline, CDR1 is MGHRA and CDR2 YSYEKL. There are 14 residues in the CDR3. The CDR3 DNA reads TGCGCCAGCAGCCCCGTGAGGGGCAACTATGGCTACACCTTC. The encoded protein is CASSPVRGNYGYTF.

This chain uses TRBV19 with TRBJ2-7, with a tentative D call TRBD2 (6 bases). This CDR3 contains 12 residues. The V and J ends lost 9 bases and 4 bases respectively, with 13 bases between them. Per germline, CDR1 LNHDA and CDR2 SQIVND (reference sequence). The CDR3 is CASRDSGYEQYF. The CDR3 DNA follows: TGTGCCAGCCGGGACTCAGGGTACGAGCAGTACTTC.

V is TRBV30 and J is TRBJ1-2, with 7 bases aligning to TRBD1. The V gene end was trimmed by 1 base and the J gene end by 4 bases; junction bases not matched to a gene: 6. This CDR3 has 14 amino acids. CDR1 and CDR2 (germline): GTSNPN, SVGIG (reference sequence). CDR3 in amino acids: CAWSATGTAYGYTF. In DNA, the CDR3 is TGTGCCTGGAGTGCGACAGGGACGGCCTATGGCTACACCTTC.

This clonotype came up many times. The chain uses TRBV28 and TRBJ1-4; TRBD1 matches 7 bases. The CDR3 length is 13 residues. The J segment lost 5 bases and the V segment lost 10 bases, leaving 7 bases of the junction unmatched. Germline V lookup: CDR1 MDHEN, CDR2 SYDVKM. This CDR3 reads CATQGRLNEKLFF. The CDR3 DNA sequence: TGTGCCACACAGGGGCGTCTAAATGAAAAACTGTTTTTT.

As regards this clonotype: This could be a read error, since a much larger clone is one nucleotide away. The rearrangement uses TRBV5-1 and TRBJ2-3; D unclear. Germline CDR1 is SGHRS and CDR2 is YFSETQ. The CDR3 extends over 14 amino acids. The CDR3, as DNA: TGCGCCAGCAGCTTGGACCCCTACACAGATACGCGGTATTTT. Translation gives CASSLDPYTDTRYF.

As concerns this clonotype: This may stem from a read error, because a much larger clone lies one nucleotide away. CDR3 sequence (DNA): TGTGCCAACAGTTACCTCCGGCTAGCCACCACAGATACGCAGTATTTT. Translating gives CANSYLRLATTDTQYF. The chain is built from TRBV6-2 or TRBV6-3 and TRBJ2-3, with TRBD2 as a possible D gene (5 bases). The germline V gene has CDR1 MNHEY and CDR2 SVGEGT. The CDR3 sequence is 16 residues long.